Listed here are 3 T cell receptor beta chains from one sample, sequenced in a study of T cell changes during pregnancy in multiple sclerosis. Produced via immunoSEQ multiplex PCR; TCRdb's table is partial and in-frame only. The sample has almost 50,000 clones; roughly nine tenths are singletons. The sample here was CD4+ T cells from peripheral blood mononuclear cells, taken in the second trimester of pregnancy. The receptors derive from a female donor in good health, enrolled as a control in a pregnancy study.

This chain links TRBV7-2 with TRBJ2-7; TRBD1 matches at 8 bases. The ends lost 1 base at V and 4 bases at J; junction bases unmatched: 6. This CDR3 is built from 15 residues. The germline V gene encodes CDR1 SGHTA and CDR2 FQGNSA. The CDR3 region is CASSLGGTGRYEQYF. The DNA of the CDR3 is TGTGCCAGCAGCTTAGGCGGGACAGGAAGATACGAGCAGTACTTC.

This chain uses TRBV5-4 with TRBJ1-2; D is uncertain. The germline CDR1 and CDR2 sequences are SGHNT and YYREEE (reference sequence). The CDR3 extends over 14 amino acids. V was clipped by 4 bases and J by 2 bases, with 12 bases between them. The CDR3, as DNA: TGTGCCAGCAGCCTCCGGGGTGGAAACTATGGCTACACCTTC. It codes for CASSLRGGNYGYTF.

Only one count was recorded for this clone. The V and J genes are TRBV7-8 and TRBJ1-1; perhaps TRBD1 as D (6 bases). This CDR3 has 13 residues. V was pared by 7 bases and J by 6 bases, with 15 bases between. In germline, CDR1 is SGHVS, CDR2 FQNEAQ. The CDR3 loop is CASNIQGSAEAFF. Here the CDR3 DNA reads TGTGCCAGCAACATCCAGGGGTCCGCTGAAGCTTTCTTT.